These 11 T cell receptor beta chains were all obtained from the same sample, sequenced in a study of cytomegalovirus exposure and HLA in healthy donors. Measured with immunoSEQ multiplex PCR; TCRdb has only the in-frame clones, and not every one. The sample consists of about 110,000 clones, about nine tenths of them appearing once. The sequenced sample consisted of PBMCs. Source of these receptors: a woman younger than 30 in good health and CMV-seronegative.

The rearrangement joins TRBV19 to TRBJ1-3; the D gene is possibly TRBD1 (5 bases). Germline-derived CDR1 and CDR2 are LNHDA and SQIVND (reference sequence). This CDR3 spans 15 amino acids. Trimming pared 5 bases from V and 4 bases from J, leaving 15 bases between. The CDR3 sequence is CASSPRQSGGNTIYF. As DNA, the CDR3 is TGTGCCAGTAGTCCGAGACAGTCAGGAGGAAACACCATATATTTT.

The CDR3, as DNA: TGCGCCAGCAGCTTGGAAGGCAGGGATAAAGCTTTCTTT. Residues: CASSLEGRDKAFF. The gene calls are TRBV5-1 and TRBJ1-1; TRBD1 might be the D (5 bases). The CDR3 loop spans 13 amino acids. Germline CDR1 and CDR2: SGHRS and YFSETQ. V was cut by 0 bases and J by 9 bases, with 12 bases left in between.

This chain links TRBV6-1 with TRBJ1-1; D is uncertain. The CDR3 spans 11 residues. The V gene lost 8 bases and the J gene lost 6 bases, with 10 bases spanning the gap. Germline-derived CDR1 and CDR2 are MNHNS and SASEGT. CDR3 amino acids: CASFWSSEAFF. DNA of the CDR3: TGTGCCAGCTTTTGGAGCTCTGAAGCTTTCTTT.

CDR3 sequence (DNA): TGTGCCAGCAGCCCCGGGACTGACGATTACGAGCAGTACTTC. Its translation is CASSPGTDDYEQYF. This sequence joins TRBV13 and TRBJ2-7; TRBD2 is a possible D gene (6 bases). V shed 5 bases and J shed 4 bases, with 15 bases lying between them. There are 14 residues in the CDR3. Germline-derived CDR1 and CDR2 are PRHDT and FYEKMQ (reference sequence).

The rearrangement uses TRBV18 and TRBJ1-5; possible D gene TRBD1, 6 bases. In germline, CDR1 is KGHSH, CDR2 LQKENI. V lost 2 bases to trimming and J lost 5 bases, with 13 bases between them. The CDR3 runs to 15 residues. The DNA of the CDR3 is TGTGCCAGCTCACCATATCAGGGGACCCATCAGCCCCAGCATTTT. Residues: CASSPYQGTHQPQHF.

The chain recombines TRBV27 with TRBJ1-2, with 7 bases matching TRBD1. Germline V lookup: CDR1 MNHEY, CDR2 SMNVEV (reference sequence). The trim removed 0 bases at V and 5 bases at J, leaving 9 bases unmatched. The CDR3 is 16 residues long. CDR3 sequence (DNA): TGTGCCAGCAGTTTATCGGGTGCGGGACAGCCATATGGCTACACCTTC. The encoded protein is CASSLSGAGQPYGYTF.

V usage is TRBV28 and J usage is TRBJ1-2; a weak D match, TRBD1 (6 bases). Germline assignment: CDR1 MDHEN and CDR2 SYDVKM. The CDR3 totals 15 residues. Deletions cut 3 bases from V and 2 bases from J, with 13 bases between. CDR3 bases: TGTGCCAGCAGTTTGTGGGCAGGGGAGAACTATGGCTACACCTTC. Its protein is CASSLWAGENYGYTF.

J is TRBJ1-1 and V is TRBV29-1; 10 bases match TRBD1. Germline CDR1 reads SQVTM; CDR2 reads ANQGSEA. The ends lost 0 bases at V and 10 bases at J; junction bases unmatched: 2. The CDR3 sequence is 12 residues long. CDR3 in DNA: TGCAGCGTTGAAGAGGGGGACAGGGGAGCTTTCTTT. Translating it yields CSVEEGDRGAFF.

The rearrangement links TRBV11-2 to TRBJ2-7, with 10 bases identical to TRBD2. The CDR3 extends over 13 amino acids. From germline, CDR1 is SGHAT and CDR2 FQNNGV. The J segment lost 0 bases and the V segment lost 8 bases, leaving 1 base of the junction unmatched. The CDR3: CASGTSDSYEQYF. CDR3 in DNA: TGTGCCAGCGGGACTAGCGACTCCTACGAGCAGTACTTC.

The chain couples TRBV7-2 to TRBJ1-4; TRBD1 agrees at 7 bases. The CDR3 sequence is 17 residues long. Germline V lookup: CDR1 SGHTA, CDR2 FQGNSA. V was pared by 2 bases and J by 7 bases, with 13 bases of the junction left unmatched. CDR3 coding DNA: TGTGCCAGCAGCTTATCCCCCCCTGGACAGGTGGCTGAAAAACTGTTTTTT. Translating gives CASSLSPPGQVAEKLFF.

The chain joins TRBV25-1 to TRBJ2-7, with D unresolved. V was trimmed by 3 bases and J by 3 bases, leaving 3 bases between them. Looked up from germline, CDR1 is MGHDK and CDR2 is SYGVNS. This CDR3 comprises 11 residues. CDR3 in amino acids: CASSDNYEQYF. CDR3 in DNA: TGTGCCAGCAGTGATAACTACGAGCAGTACTTC.